Reported below is one T cell receptor (beta chain). This sample is part of a study of blood T cell repertoires in COVID-19. Looking at the study overall: The United States, Italy and Spain supplied acute and convalescent COVID-19 samples.

Under the authors' procedure: It was from reference gene primer amplification that nucleated cell counts were estimated. Assay used: immunoSEQ multiplex PCR; TCRdb lists only in-frame clones, some missing. V and J calls and clone size are copied from that table; D and trimming were computed from the DNA. This table has about 530,000 clones, approximately 88% appearing once. Specimen: peripheral blood. This receptor was obtained from a woman between 45 and 65 years old with COVID-19, enrolled during active disease.

The CDR3 DNA reads as TGTGCCAGCAGCTTAGGGGGAGGCGGGGAGACCCAGTACTTC. Amino acid sequence: CASSLGGGGETQYF. The V call is TRBV11-2, the J call TRBJ2-5; possibly TRBD2 for D (6 bases). Per germline, CDR1 SGHAT and CDR2 FQNNGV. CDR3 size: 14 residues. V lost 1 base and J 5 bases, leaving 11 bases between the germline ends. The full variable domain, with the rest looked up from reference TRBV11-2 and TRBJ2-5, is EAGVAQSPRYKIIEKRQSVAFWCNPISGHATLYWYQQILGQGPKLLIQFQNNGVVDDSQLPKDRFSAERLKGVDSTLKIQPAKLEDSAVYLCASSLGGGGETQYFGPGTRLLVL.